This passage covers 22 T cell receptor beta chains from one sample sequenced in a study of T-cell reconstitution after alpha-beta-depleted transplantation in children. Molecular barcoding with unique molecular identifiers was used for the TCRbeta library. TCRdb processed the PCR reads anew with MiXCR; each CDR3 protein has one entry. The data hold some 200,000 distinct CDR3 sequences, with about 7% observed a single time. Sequenced here: PBMCs, sampled before TCRalphabeta/CD19-depleted stem cell transplant. The receptors stem from a boy between 2 and 10 years old with acute lymphoblastic leukemia, due to receive a stem cell transplant.

The chain employs TRBV5-5 and TRBJ1-3; D is undetermined. The V and J ends lost 7 bases and 8 bases respectively, with 13 bases between them. CDR1 and CDR2 from the germline V gene are SGHKS and YYEKEE (reference sequence). The CDR3 length is 12 residues. The CDR3 coding sequence is TGTGCCAGCCACTTGTGGGAGGACACCATATATTTT. The encoded protein is CASHLWEDTIYF.

This clonotype was detected ten times or more. The J gene is TRBJ2-7, the V gene TRBV5-1; D may match TRBD1 or TRBD2 (5 bases each). The V gene lost 4 bases and the J gene lost 0 bases, with 17 bases spanning the gap. Germline CDR1 SGHRS, CDR2 YFSETQ. There are 16 residues in the CDR3. The CDR3 here is CASSRDGHRSSYEQYF. In nucleotides, the CDR3 is TGCGCCAGCAGCCGGGATGGACACAGAAGCTCCTACGAGCAGTACTTC.

This clonotype occurred a few times. The chain couples TRBV12-3 or TRBV12-4 to TRBJ2-4; D is unclear. This CDR3 comprises 12 residues. The V end lost 2 bases, the J end lost 5 bases, and 4 bases lay between the germline ends. In DNA form, the CDR3 reads TGTGCCAGCAGTTTATGGGAAAACATTCAGTACTTC. It is translated as CASSLWENIQYF.

In this sample, this clonotype turned up many times. The chain recombines TRBV20-1 with TRBJ1-2; D might be TRBD1 (5 bases). Germline CDR1 is DFQATT and CDR2 is SNEGSKA (reference sequence). The CDR3 consists of 13 residues. V was cut by 6 bases and J by 4 bases, with 15 bases left in between. CDR3 nucleotides: TGCAGTGCAATCTCCCAGGGAAGCTATGGCTACACCTTC. This codes for CSAISQGSYGYTF.

This clonotype was counted between two and nine times. The chain is built from TRBV6-1 and TRBJ1-5; D gene unclear. The germline CDR1 and CDR2 sequences are MNHNS and SASEGT. The ends were cut back, 5 bases at V and 4 bases at J, with 9 bases in the middle. The CDR3 length is 13 residues. The CDR3 DNA is TGTGCCAGCAGTCAGGACGGAAATCAGCCCCAGCATTTT. Protein sequence: CASSQDGNQPQHF.

The sample holds many counts of this clonotype. The chain uses TRBV5-1 and TRBJ1-1; no clear D. From germline, CDR1 is SGHRS and CDR2 YFSETQ. Trimming removed 1 base from V and 0 bases from J, with 10 bases in between. The CDR3 totals 15 residues. The CDR3 reads CASSLISEMNTEAFF. The CDR3 nucleotides read TGCGCCAGCAGCTTGATCTCCGAGATGAACACTGAAGCTTTCTTT.

In DNA form, the CDR3 reads TGTGCCAGCAGCTTCCGGGGCCTAGTGAATACGCAGTATTTT. Translated: CASSFRGLVNTQYF. The chain couples TRBV7-3 to TRBJ2-3, with D perhaps TRBD1 or TRBD2 (5 bases each). Germline V lookup: CDR1 SGHTA, CDR2 FQGTGA. This CDR3 region has 14 residues. V was trimmed by 3 bases and J by 7 bases, leaving 14 bases between them.

This clonotype has just a few counts. The J gene is TRBJ2-3, the V gene TRBV20-1; a possible D gene is TRBD2 (6 bases). Trimming removed 4 bases at V and 0 bases at J, with 8 bases between. Per the germline V gene, CDR1 is DFQATT and CDR2 is SNEGSKA (reference sequence). The CDR3 has 13 amino acids. The CDR3 loop reads CSAIAGSTDTQYF. The CDR3 coding sequence is TGCAGTGCTATTGCGGGGAGCACAGATACGCAGTATTTT.

The sample holds many counts of this clonotype. The CDR3 coding sequence is TGCAGTGCTCCGGGACAGGGAAGAAGTGGCTACACCTTC. Protein product: CSAPGQGRSGYTF. V usage is TRBV20-1 and J usage is TRBJ1-2; TRBD1 matches 9 bases. With V trimmed by 5 bases and J by 7 bases, 8 bases remained unmatched. The CDR3 spans 13 residues. Germline assignment: CDR1 DFQATT and CDR2 SNEGSKA (reference sequence).

This clonotype was counted only a few times. V and J are TRBV5-4 and TRBJ2-6, with a possible D match to TRBD2 (5 bases). The CDR3 runs 15 residues. V lost 2 bases to trimming and J lost 2 bases, with 8 bases between them. Germline V CDR1 and CDR2: SGHNT, YYREEE (reference sequence). CDR3 sequence reads: CASSLVRAGANVLTF. CDR3 nucleotides: TGTGCCAGCAGCTTAGTGAGGGCTGGGGCCAACGTCCTGACTTTC.

This clonotype was found many times. The chain uses TRBV29-1 and TRBJ2-1; 7 positions match TRBD1. This CDR3 spans 13 amino acids. Germline V lookup: CDR1 SQVTM, CDR2 ANQGSEA. V shed 7 bases, J shed 8 bases, and the junction held 11 bases outside the gene matches. The CDR3 region has the DNA TGCAGCGGGGGGACAGTCGAGTGGGATGAGCAGTTCTTC. Encoded protein: CSGGTVEWDEQFF.

In the case of this clonotype: This may arise from a read error, as a much more abundant clone is one base away. The gene calls are TRBV11-2 and TRBJ1-1; the D is unclear. The CDR3 extends over 14 amino acids. Germline values: CDR1 SGHAT, CDR2 FQNNGV. Trimming shortened V by 3 bases and J by 6 bases, and 14 bases separated the two germline ends. The CDR3, as DNA: TGTGCCAGCAGCTTGGTCCCGGGTCTCGCTGAAGCTTTCTTT. Encoded protein: CASSLVPGLAEAFF.

This clonotype was observed many times. CDR3 loop: CSVGSGFRNTEAFF. The CDR3, as DNA: TGCAGCGTTGGGAGCGGATTCAGGAACACTGAAGCTTTCTTT. The V call is TRBV29-1, the J call TRBJ1-1, with unresolved D. Germline lookup yields CDR1 SQVTM and CDR2 ANQGSEA. With 4 bases removed from V and 1 base from J, the gap between germline ends came to 13 bases. The CDR3 contains 14 residues.

This clonotype was seen more than once but under ten times. The J gene is TRBJ2-5, the V gene TRBV6-1; the match to TRBD1 covers 9 bases. The ends lost 7 bases at V and 3 bases at J; junction bases unmatched: 12. The CDR3 totals 16 residues. CDR1 and CDR2 from the germline V gene are MNHNS and SASEGT. The CDR3 loop is CASTPRSDRGEETQYF. DNA for the CDR3: TGTGCCAGCACCCCAAGGTCGGACAGGGGTGAAGAGACCCAGTACTTC.

The V and J genes are TRBV2 and TRBJ2-3; 8 bases line up with TRBD2. The germline V gene has CDR1 SNHLY and CDR2 FYNNEI. With V trimmed by 6 bases and J by 6 bases, 5 bases remained unmatched. The CDR3 loop spans 13 amino acids. CDR3 loop: CASRSGSLDTQYF. CDR3 coding DNA: TGTGCCAGCAGGAGCGGGAGTTTGGATACGCAGTATTTT.

This clonotype was recorded at least ten times. This chain connects TRBV29-1 to TRBJ1-2; 11 nucleotides align to TRBD1. V was pared by 2 bases and J by 8 bases, with 19 bases of the junction left unmatched. This CDR3 has 18 amino acids. Per germline, CDR1 SQVTM and CDR2 ANQGSEA. This CDR3 is CSVENPDRGPLSSWGYTF. The CDR3 nucleotides are TGCAGCGTTGAAAACCCGGACAGGGGGCCTCTCTCGTCTTGGGGCTACACCTTC.

The rearrangement uses TRBV28 and TRBJ2-3, with 11 bases lining up with TRBD2. CDR3 length: 16 residues. The germline V gene has CDR1 MDHEN and CDR2 SYDVKM. V gave up 6 bases and J gave up 3 bases; unmatched junction bases: 8. The CDR3 nucleotides read TGTGCCAGCAGGACTAGCGGGATAACTAATACAGATACGCAGTATTTT. This encodes CASRTSGITNTDTQYF.

This clonotype was counted only a few times. The CDR3, as DNA: TGCAGCGTTGAAGATCGAGGGGGGGACAGGGGGCTGGAGGGCTACACCTTC. Encoded protein: CSVEDRGGDRGLEGYTF. The chain links TRBV29-1 to TRBJ1-2; 12 nucleotides match TRBD1. The CDR3 covers 17 residues. Trimming at V came to 0 bases and at J to 8 bases, leaving 13 bases not matched to a gene. Germline V lookup: CDR1 SQVTM, CDR2 ANQGSEA.

This clonotype was seen at least ten times. V and J are TRBV5-1 and TRBJ1-1, with a tentative D call TRBD1 (6 bases). The length of the CDR3 is 13 residues. Deletions cut 4 bases from V and 1 base from J, with 8 bases between. The germline V gene encodes CDR1 SGHRS and CDR2 YFSETQ. CDR3 protein: CASSEGGNTEAFF. DNA for the CDR3: TGCGCCAGCAGCGAGGGGGGGAACACTGAAGCTTTCTTT.

This clonotype was picked up many times. The chain couples TRBV12-3 or TRBV12-4 to TRBJ1-5; the D gene is possibly TRBD1 (6 bases). With 7 bases removed from V and 5 bases from J, the gap between germline ends came to 21 bases. The CDR3 covers 16 residues. The CDR3 DNA is TGTGCCAGCACCAGGACAGTGGGCGTTTGGGATCAGCCCCAGCATTTT. Its protein product is CASTRTVGVWDQPQHF.

The V gene is TRBV7-9, the J gene TRBJ1-2; tentatively, D is TRBD1 (6 bases). The CDR3 loop spans 15 amino acids. Between the trimmed V and J ends, which lost 5 bases and 0 bases, there was a span of 13 bases. Germline V gene lookup returns CDR1 SEHNR and CDR2 FQNEAQ (reference sequence). For the CDR3, the DNA is TGTGCCAGCAGCACCGGGACACCACCTAACTATGGCTACACCTTC. Translated: CASSTGTPPNYGYTF.

The J gene is TRBJ1-6, the V gene TRBV4-2, with 10 bases matching TRBD1. This CDR3 has 15 residues. Germline CDR1 and CDR2: LGHNA and YNFKEQ. With 0 bases clipped from V and 8 bases from J, the junction kept 1 base outside the gene matches. CDR3 sequence: CASSQEGTGDSPLHF. Written as DNA, the CDR3 is TGTGCCAGCAGCCAAGAAGGGACAGGGGATTCACCCCTCCACTTT.